Given below is one T cell receptor (beta chain) in context. The antigen is undetermined. Germline V gives CDR1 SQVTM, CDR2 ANQGSEA. The CDR3 totals 16 residues. Trimming shortened V by 4 bases and J by 1 base, and 14 bases separated the two germline ends. This record belongs to a study of cytomegalovirus exposure and HLA in healthy donors. Study-wide context: A data release that came early held about 89 million unique TCRs from HLA-typed donors.

PCR was performed using 60 Vbeta and 13 Jbeta primers. Profiling relied on immunoSEQ multiplex PCR, and the TCRdb table lists in-frame clones only, not all of them. The sample lists some 110,000 clones, about two thirds occurring once. Regarding the study as a whole: What was likely a sequencing artifact was a cluster of highly shared sequence variants. Cytomegalovirus status was reportedly diagnosed by the classifier with high sensitivity and specificity. Despite most TCR sequences being rare, some public TCRs occurred in many donors.

Sequences were obtained from PBMCs. The source of this sequence is a female donor in good health and CMV-seronegative. The chain is built from TRBV29-1 and TRBJ2-6, with D perhaps TRBD2 (7 bases). CDR3 DNA sequence: TGCAGCGTTGCCTCGGGGGGCGCATCTGGGGCCAACGTCCTGACTTTC. Encoded protein: CSVASGGASGANVLTF.